The clone carrying this T cell receptor (beta chain) turned up a few times. This sample was taken from a study of blood T cell repertoires in COVID-19. Study information: COVID-19 samples collected from the United States, Italy and Spain covered acute and convalescent phases.

CDR1 is SGHVS, CDR2 FNYEAQ, per germline. This CDR3 has 16 residues. V lost 5 bases and J 5 bases, leaving 21 bases between the germline ends. TCRdb's copy holds only in-frame clones and misses some; the assay was immunoSEQ multiplex PCR. The data show approximately 50,000 clones, about 88% seen once. The sample was peripheral blood. This receptor was taken from a human donor in a cohort sampled during active COVID-19. V and J are TRBV7-6 and TRBJ1-1; a weak D match, TRBD1 (6 bases). The CDR3: CASSPRYEEQGTEAFF. CDR3 bases: TGTGCCAGCAGCCCCCGTTATGAGGAGCAGGGGACTGAAGCTTTCTTT.